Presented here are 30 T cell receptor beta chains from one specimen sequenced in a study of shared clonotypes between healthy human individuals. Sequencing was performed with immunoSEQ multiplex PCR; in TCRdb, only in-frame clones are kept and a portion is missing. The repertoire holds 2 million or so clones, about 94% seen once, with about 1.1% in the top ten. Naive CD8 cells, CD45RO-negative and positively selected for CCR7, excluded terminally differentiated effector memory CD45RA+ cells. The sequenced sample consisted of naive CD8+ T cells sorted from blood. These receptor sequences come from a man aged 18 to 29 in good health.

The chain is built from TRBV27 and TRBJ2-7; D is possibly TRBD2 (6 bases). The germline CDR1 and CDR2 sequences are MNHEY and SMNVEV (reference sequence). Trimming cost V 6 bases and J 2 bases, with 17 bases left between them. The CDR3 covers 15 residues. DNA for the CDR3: TGTGCCAGCAGCATTTACGGCGGGGCTGCCTACGAGCAGTACTTC. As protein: CASSIYGGAAYEQYF.

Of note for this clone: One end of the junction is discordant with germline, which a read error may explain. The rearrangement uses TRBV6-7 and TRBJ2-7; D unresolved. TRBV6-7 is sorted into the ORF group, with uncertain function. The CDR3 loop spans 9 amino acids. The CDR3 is CASSYRASF. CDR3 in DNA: TGTGCCAGCAGTTACCGGGCCTCATTC.

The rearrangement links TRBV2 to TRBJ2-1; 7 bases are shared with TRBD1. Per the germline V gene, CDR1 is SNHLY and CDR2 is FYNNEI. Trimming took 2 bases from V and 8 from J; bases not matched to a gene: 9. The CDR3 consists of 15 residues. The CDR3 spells CASSEPGQGEHEQFF. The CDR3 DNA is TGTGCCAGCAGTGAACCGGGTCAGGGGGAACATGAGCAGTTCTTC.

The CDR3 bases are TGTGCCAGCATAGGGGGGCGTGACTATGGCTACACCTTC. Its translation is CASIGGRDYGYTF. The chain has TRBV6-5 and TRBJ1-2, with D maybe TRBD1 (6 bases). The CDR3 sequence is 13 residues long. CDR1 is MNHEY, CDR2 SVGAGI, per germline. V was clipped by 7 bases and J by 3 bases, with 12 bases between them.

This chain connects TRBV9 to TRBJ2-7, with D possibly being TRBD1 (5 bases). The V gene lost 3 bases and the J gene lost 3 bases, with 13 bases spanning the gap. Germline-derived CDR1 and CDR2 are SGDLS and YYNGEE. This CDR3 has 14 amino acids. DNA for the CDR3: TGTGCCAGCAGCGCCCGCGACAGCGACTACGAGCAGTACTTC. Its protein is CASSARDSDYEQYF.

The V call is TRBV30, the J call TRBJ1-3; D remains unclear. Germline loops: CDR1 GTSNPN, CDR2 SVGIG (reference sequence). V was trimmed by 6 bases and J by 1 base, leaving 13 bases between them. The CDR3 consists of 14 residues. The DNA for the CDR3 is TGTGCCTGCTTACAGAGGGAGTCTGGAAACACCATATATTTT. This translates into CACLQRESGNTIYF.

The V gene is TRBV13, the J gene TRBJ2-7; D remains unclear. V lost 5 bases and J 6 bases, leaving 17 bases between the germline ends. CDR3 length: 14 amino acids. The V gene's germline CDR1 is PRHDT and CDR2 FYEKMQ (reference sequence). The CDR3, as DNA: TGTGCCAGCAGCCCGACCGGCCACGCAGTCGAGCAGTACTTC. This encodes CASSPTGHAVEQYF. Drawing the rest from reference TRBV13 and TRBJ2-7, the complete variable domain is AAGVIQSPRHLIKEKRETATLKCYPIPRHDTVYWYQQGPGQDPQFLISFYEKMQSDKGSIPDRFSAQQFSDYHSELNMSSLELGDSALYFCASSPTGHAVEQYFGPGTRLTVT.

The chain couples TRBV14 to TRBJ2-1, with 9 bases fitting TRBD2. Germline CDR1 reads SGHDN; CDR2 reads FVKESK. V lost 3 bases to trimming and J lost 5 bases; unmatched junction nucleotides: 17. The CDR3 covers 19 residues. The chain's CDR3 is CASSHFGLAGRPDDNEQFF. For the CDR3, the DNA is TGTGCCAGCAGCCATTTTGGGCTAGCGGGACGTCCGGATGACAATGAGCAGTTCTTC. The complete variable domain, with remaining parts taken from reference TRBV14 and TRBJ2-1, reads EAGVTQFPSHSVIEKGQTVTLRCDPISGHDNLYWYRRVMGKEIKFLLHFVKESKQDESGMPNNRFLAERTGGTYSTLKVQPAELEDSGVYFCASSHFGLAGRPDDNEQFFGPGTRLTVL.

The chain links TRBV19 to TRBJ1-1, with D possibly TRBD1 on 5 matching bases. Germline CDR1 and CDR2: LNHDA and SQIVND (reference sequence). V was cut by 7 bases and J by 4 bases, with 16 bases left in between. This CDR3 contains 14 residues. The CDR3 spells CASMAGFGSTEAFF. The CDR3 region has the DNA TGTGCCAGTATGGCAGGGTTTGGGAGCACTGAAGCTTTCTTT.

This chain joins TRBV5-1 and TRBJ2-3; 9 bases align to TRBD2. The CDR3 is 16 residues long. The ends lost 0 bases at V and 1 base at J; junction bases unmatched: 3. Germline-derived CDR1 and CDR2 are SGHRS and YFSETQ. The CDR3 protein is CASSLVSGGRTDTQYF. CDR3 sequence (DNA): TGCGCCAGCAGCTTGGTTAGCGGGGGCCGCACAGATACGCAGTATTTT. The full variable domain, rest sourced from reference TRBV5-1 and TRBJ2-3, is KAGVTQTPRYLIKTRGQQVTLSCSPISGHRSVSWYQQTPGQGLQFLFEYFSETQRNKGNFPGRFSGRQFSNSRSEMNVSTLELGDSALYLCASSLVSGGRTDTQYFGPGTRLTVL.

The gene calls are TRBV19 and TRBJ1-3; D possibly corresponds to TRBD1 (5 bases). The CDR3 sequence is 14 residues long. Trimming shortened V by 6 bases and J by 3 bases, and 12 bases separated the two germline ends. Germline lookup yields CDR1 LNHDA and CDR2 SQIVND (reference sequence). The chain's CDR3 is CASRTGGFGNTIYF. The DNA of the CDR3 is TGTGCCAGTAGAACCGGGGGTTTTGGAAACACCATATATTTT.

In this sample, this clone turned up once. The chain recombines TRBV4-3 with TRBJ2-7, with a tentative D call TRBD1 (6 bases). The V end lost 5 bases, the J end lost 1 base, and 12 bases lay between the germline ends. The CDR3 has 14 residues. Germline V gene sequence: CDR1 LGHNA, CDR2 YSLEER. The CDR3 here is CASSVRDTSYEQYF. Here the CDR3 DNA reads TGCGCCAGCAGCGTCCGGGACACGTCCTACGAGCAGTACTTC.

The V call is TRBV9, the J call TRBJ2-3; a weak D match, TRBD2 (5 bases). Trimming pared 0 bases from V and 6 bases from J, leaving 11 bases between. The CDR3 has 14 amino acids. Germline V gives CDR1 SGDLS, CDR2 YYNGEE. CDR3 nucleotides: TGTGCCAGCAGCGTAGATAGCGTTCTGGATACGCAGTATTTT. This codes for CASSVDSVLDTQYF.

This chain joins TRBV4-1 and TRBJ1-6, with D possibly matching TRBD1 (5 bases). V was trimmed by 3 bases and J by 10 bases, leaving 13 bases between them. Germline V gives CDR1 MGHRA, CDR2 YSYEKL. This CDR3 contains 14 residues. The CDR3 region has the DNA TGCGCCAGCAGCCATGCGCAGGGCGGCTCACCCCTCCACTTT. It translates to CASSHAQGGSPLHF.

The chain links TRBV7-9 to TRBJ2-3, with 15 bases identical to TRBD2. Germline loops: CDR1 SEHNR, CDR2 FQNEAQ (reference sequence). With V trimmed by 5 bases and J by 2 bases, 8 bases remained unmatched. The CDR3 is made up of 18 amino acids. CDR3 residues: CASSHTGLAGGYTDTQYF. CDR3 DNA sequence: TGTGCCAGCAGCCACACGGGACTAGCGGGAGGATACACAGATACGCAGTATTTT.

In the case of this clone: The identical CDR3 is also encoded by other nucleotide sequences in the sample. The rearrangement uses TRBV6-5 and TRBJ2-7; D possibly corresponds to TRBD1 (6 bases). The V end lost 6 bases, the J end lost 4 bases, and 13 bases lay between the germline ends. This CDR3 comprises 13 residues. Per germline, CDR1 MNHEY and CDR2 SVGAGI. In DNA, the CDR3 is TGTGCCAGCAGCCTCGGACAGAGTTACGAGCAGTACTTC. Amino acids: CASSLGQSYEQYF.

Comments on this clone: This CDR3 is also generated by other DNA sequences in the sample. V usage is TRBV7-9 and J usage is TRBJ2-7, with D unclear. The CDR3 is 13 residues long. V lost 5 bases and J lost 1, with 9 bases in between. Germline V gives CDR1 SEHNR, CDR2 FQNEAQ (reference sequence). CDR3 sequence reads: CASSPDRSYEQYF. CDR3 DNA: TGTGCCAGCAGCCCAGACCGATCCTACGAGCAGTACTTC.

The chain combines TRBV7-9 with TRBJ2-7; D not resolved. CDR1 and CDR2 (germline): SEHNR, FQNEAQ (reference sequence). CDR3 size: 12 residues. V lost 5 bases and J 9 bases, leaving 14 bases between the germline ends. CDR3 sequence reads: CASSLGPAGQYF. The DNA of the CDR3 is TGTGCCAGCAGCCTCGGACCCGCAGGGCAGTACTTC.

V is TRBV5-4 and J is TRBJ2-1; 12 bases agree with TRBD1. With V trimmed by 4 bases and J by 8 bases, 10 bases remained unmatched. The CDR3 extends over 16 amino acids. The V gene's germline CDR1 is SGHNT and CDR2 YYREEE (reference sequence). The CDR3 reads CASSPAGTGGFDEQFF. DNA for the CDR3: TGTGCCAGCAGCCCAGCCGGGACAGGGGGCTTCGATGAGCAGTTCTTC.

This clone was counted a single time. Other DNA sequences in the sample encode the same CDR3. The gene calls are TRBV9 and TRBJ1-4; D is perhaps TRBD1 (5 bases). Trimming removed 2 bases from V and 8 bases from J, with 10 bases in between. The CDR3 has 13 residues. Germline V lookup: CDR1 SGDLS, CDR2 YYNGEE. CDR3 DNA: TGTGCCAGCAGCGTGCAGGGAAGCGAAAAACTGTTTTTT. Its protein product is CASSVQGSEKLFF. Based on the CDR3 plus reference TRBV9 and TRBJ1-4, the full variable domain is DSGVTQTPKHLITATGQRVTLRCSPRSGDLSVYWYQQSLDQGLQFLIQYYNGEERAKGNILERFSAQQFPDLHSELNLSSLELGDSALYFCASSVQGSEKLFFGSGTQLSVL.

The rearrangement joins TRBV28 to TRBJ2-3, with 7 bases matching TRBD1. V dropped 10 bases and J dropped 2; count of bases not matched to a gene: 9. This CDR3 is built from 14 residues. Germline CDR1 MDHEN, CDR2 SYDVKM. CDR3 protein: CATQTGVVTDTQYF. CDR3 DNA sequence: TGTGCCACGCAAACAGGGGTTGTCACAGATACGCAGTATTTT.

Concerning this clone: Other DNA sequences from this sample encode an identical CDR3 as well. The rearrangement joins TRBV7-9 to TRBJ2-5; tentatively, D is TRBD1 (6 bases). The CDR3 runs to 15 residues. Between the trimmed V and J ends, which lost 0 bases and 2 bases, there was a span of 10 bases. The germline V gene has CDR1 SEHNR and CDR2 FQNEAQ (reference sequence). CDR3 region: CASSLAQGGQETQYF. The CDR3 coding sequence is TGTGCCAGCAGCTTAGCACAGGGCGGTCAAGAGACCCAGTACTTC.

The CDR3, as DNA: TGCGCCAGCAGCCAAGACCCCCCTCTGGCAGGAAGGTATGGCTACACCTTC. Its translation: CASSQDPPLAGRYGYTF. This chain uses TRBV4-1 with TRBJ1-2; no definite D call. This CDR3 is 17 amino acids long. V gave up 0 bases and J gave up 5 bases, with 19 bases separating them. Per the germline V gene, CDR1 is MGHRA and CDR2 is YSYEKL.

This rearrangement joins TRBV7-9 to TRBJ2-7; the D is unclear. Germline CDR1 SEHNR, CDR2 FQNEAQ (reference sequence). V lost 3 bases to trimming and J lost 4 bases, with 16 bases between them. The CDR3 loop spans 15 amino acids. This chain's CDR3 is CASSFENGSLYEQYF. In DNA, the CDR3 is TGTGCCAGCAGCTTTGAGAACGGATCACTTTACGAGCAGTACTTC.

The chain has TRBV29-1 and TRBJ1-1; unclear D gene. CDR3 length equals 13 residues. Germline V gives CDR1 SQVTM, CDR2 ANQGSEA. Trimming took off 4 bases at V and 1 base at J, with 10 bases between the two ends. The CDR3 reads CSVAPGKNTEAFF. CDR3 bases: TGCAGCGTTGCCCCGGGAAAGAACACTGAAGCTTTCTTT. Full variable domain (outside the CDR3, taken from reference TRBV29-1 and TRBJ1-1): SAVISQKPSRDICQRGTSLTIQCQVDSQVTMMFWYRQQPGQSLTLIATANQGSEATYESGFVIDKFPISRPNLTFSTLTVSNMSPEDSSIYLCSVAPGKNTEAFFGQGTRLTVV.

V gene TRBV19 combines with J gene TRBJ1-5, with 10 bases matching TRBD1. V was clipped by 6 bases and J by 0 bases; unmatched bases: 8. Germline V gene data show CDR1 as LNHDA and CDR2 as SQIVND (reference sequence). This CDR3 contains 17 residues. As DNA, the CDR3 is TGTGCCAGTAGGGCGGGACAGGGGTTCTATAGCAATCAGCCCCAGCATTTT. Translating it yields CASRAGQGFYSNQPQHF.

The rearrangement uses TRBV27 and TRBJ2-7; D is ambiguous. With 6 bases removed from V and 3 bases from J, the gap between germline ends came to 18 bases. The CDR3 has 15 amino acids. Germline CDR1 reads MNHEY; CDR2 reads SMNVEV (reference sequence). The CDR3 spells CASSVGPGSLYEQYF. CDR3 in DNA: TGTGCCAGCAGCGTTGGACCCGGTAGTCTCTACGAGCAGTACTTC.

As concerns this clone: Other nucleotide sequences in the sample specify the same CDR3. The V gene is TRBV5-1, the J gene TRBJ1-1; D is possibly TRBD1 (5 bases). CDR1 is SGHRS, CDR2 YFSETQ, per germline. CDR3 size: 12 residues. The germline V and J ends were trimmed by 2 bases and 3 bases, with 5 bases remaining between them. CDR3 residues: CASSLQDTEAFF. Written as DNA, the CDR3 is TGCGCCAGCAGCTTACAGGACACTGAAGCTTTCTTT.

The CDR3 here is CASSLVFQSEAFF. CDR3 coding DNA: TGTGCCAGCAGCTTAGTATTCCAAAGTGAAGCTTTCTTT. The rearrangement uses TRBV11-3 and TRBJ1-1; D ambiguous. The CDR3 covers 13 residues. V lost 1 base and J 7 bases, leaving 10 bases between the germline ends. Germline lookup yields CDR1 SGHNT and CDR2 YENEEA.

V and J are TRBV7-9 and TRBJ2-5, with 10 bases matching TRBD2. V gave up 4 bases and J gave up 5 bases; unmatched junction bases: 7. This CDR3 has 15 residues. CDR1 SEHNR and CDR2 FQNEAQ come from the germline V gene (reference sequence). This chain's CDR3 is CASSSAGTSAETQYF. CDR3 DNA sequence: TGTGCCAGCAGCTCTGCCGGGACTAGCGCGGAGACCCAGTACTTC.